This TCR beta chain was identified during a study of OX40 agonist ivuxolimab in advanced cancers. Turning to the study itself: Partial responses, seen in three patients, involved one hepatocellular carcinoma and two cutaneous melanomas.

TCRdb keeps only in-frame clones here, not all; method: immunoSEQ multiplex PCR. The sample includes around 34,000 clones, 80% to 90% of them seen just once. Per germline, CDR1 PRHDT and CDR2 FYEKMQ (reference sequence). Trimming removed 5 bases at V and 4 bases at J, with 14 bases between. The CDR3 consists of 14 residues. The receptor's source is an adult with an advanced solid tumor such as melanoma, head and neck, liver or kidney cancer. This sample comprised CD4+ or CD8+ T cells sorted from blood, obtained in a trial of the OX40 agonist ivuxolimab. This chain joins TRBV13 and TRBJ2-5, with D perhaps matching TRBD1 or TRBD2 (5 bases each). CDR3 region: CASSPILGGETQYF. The CDR3 DNA reads as TGTGCCAGCAGCCCGATTCTTGGGGGAGAGACCCAGTACTTC. The full variable domain, its missing parts supplied by reference TRBV13 and TRBJ2-5, is AAGVIQSPRHLIKEKRETATLKCYPIPRHDTVYWYQQGPGQDPQFLISFYEKMQSDKGSIPDRFSAQQFSDYHSELNMSSLELGDSALYFCASSPILGGETQYFGPGTRLLVL.